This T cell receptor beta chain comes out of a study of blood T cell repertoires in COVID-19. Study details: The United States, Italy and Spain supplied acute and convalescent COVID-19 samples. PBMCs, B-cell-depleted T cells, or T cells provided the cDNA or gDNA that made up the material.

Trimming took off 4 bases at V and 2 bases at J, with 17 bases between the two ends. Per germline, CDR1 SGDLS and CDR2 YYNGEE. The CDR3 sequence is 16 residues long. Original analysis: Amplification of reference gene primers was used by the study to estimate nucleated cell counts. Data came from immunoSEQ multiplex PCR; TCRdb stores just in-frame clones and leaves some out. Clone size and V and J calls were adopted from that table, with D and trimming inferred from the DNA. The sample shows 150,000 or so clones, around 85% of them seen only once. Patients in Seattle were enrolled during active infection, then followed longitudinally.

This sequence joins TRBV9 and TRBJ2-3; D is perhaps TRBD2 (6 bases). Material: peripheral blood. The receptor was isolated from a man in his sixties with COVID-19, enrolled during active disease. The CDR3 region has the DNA TGTGCCAGCAGCCCCCGGAGCGGGCCTTACACAGATACGCAGTATTTT. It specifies CASSPRSGPYTDTQYF.